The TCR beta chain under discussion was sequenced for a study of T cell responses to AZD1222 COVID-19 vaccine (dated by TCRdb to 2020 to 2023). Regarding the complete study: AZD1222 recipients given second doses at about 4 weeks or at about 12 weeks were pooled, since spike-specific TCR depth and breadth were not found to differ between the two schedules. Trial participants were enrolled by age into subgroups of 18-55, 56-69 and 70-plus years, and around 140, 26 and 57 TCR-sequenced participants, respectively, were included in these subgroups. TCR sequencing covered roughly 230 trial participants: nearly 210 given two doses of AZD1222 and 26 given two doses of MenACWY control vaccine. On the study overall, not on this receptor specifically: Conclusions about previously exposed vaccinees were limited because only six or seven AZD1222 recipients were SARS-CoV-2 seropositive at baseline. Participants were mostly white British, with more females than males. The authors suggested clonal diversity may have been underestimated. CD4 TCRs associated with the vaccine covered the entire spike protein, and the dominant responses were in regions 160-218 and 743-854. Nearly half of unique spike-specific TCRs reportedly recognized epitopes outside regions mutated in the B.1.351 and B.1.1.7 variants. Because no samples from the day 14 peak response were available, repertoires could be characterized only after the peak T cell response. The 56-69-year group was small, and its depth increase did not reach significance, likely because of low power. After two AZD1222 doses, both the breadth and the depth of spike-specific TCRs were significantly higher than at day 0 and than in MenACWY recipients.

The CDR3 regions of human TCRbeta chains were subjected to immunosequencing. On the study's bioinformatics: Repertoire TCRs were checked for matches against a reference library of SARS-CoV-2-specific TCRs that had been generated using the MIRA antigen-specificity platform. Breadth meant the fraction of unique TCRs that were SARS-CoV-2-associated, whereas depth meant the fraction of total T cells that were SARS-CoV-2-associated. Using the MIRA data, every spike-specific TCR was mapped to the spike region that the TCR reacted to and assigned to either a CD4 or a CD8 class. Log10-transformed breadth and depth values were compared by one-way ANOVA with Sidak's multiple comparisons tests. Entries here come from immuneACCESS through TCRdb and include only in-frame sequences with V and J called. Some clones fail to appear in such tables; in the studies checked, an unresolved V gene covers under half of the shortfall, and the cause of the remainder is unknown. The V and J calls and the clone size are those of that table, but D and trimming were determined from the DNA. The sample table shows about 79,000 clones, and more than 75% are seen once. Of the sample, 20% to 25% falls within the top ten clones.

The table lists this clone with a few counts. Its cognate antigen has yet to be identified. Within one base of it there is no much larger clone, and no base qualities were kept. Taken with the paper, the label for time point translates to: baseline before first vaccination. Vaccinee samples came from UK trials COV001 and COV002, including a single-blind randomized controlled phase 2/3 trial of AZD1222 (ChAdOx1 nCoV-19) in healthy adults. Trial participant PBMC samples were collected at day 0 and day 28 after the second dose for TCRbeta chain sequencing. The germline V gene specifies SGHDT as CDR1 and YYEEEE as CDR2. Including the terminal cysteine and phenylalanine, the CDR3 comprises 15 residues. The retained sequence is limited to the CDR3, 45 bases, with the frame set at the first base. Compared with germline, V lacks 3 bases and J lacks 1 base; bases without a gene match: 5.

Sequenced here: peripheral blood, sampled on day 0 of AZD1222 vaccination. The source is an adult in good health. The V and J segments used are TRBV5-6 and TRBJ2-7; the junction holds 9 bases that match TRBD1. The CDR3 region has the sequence CASSYRGHNSYEQYF. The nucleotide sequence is TGTGCCAGCAGCTACAGGGGGCATAATTCCTACGAGCAGTACTTC.